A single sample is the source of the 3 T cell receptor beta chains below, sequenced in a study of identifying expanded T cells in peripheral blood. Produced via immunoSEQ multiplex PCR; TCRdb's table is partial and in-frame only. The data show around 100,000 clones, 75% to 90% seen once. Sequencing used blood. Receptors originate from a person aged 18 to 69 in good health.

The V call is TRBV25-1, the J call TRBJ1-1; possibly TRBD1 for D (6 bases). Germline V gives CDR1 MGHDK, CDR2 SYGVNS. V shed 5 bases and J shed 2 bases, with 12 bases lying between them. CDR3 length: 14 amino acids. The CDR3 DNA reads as TGTGCCAGCAGTTCAAGGGGGGGCAACACTGAAGCTTTCTTT. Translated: CASSSRGGNTEAFF.

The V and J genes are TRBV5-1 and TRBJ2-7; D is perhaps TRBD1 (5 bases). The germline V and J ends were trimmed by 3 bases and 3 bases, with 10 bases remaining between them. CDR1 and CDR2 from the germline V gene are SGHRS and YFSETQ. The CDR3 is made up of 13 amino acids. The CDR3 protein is CASSSLDNYEQYF. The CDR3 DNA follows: TGCGCCAGCAGCTCGCTGGACAACTACGAGCAGTACTTC.

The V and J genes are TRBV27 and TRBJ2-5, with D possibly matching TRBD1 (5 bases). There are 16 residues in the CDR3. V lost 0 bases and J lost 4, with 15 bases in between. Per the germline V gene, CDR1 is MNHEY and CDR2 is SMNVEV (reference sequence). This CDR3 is CASSLSPTGWGETQYF. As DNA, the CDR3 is TGTGCCAGCAGTTTATCTCCAACAGGTTGGGGAGAGACCCAGTACTTC.